The 3 T cell receptor beta chains below all came from one sample that was sequenced in a study of early stage breast cancer tumors. Libraries were prepared by immunoSEQ multiplex PCR; TCRdb keeps only in-frame clonotypes and omits some of them. The sample records about 72,000 clones, approximately 79% being singletons. The sequencing sample was made of blood. All receptors derive from a person between 60 and 70 years old with breast cancer.

This clone turned up a few times. The chain carries TRBV29-1 and TRBJ2-6; a possible D gene is TRBD2 (7 bases). The CDR3 has 15 residues. The germline gives CDR1 SQVTM, CDR2 ANQGSEA. V was shortened by 5 bases and J by 3 bases, with 14 bases between the two germline ends. The CDR3 DNA is TGCAGCGTTATCGCGGGGGCAGGTGGGGCCAACGTCCTGACTTTC. Translating it yields CSVIAGAGGANVLTF.

The genes are TRBV7-3 and TRBJ2-3, with 9 bases aligning to TRBD2. Germline values: CDR1 SGHTA, CDR2 FQGTGA. The length of the CDR3 is 17 residues. With V trimmed by 3 bases and J by 0 bases, 7 bases remained unmatched. DNA for the CDR3: TGTGCCAGCAGCTTCGGTAGCGGGGGCCGAAGCACAGATACGCAGTATTTT. Amino acids: CASSFGSGGRSTDTQYF. The full variable domain, its missing parts supplied by reference TRBV7-3 and TRBJ2-3, is GAGVSQTPSNKVTEKGKYVELRCDPISGHTALYWYRQSLGQGPEFLIYFQGTGAADDSGLPNDRFFAVRPEGSVSTLKIQRTERGDSAVYLCASSFGSGGRSTDTQYFGPGTRLTVL.

The genes are TRBV7-2 and TRBJ2-2; 8 nucleotides match TRBD2. Per germline, CDR1 SGHTA and CDR2 FQGNSA. The J segment lost 6 bases and the V segment lost 3 bases, leaving 3 bases of the junction unmatched. The CDR3 loop spans 14 amino acids. The CDR3 spells CASSLWTSSGELFF. CDR3 coding DNA: TGTGCCAGCAGCTTGTGGACTAGCTCCGGGGAGCTGTTTTTT.